The clone carrying this T cell receptor (beta chain) has only a few counts. What it binds is unknown. The source of the sample is a study of T cell repertoires in cytomegalovirus infection. As for the study in general: Signatures in public TCR beta sequences pointed to both CMV infection and matching HLA type.

Study-level results: HLA-C-restricted TCR beta clonotypes specific for CMV led the ex vivo response. CMV carriers having the relevant HLA were flagged by cumulative public TCR beta family frequency.

Using its own MiXCR run on the reads, TCRdb lists one record per CDR3 protein. The sample gives approximately 990,000 distinct CDR3 sequences, roughly 30% of which show up once; over 10% is in the top ten. CDR1 and CDR2 from the germline V gene are MDHEN and SYDVKM. The germline V and J ends were trimmed by 5 bases and 5 bases, with 13 bases remaining between them. This CDR3 contains 14 residues. The TCR comes from a human donor in good health (CMV status not recorded). Some clones in this sample may be carry-over from other donors' samples. The chain uses TRBV28 and TRBJ1-5; tentatively, D is TRBD1 (6 bases). This material consisted of cultured CD8+ T cells from PBMCs, taken from culture after CMV antigen stimulation. The CDR3 DNA reads as TGTGCCAGCAGTCCCACAGGGTTTGATCAGCCCCAGCATTTT. This codes for CASSPTGFDQPQHF.